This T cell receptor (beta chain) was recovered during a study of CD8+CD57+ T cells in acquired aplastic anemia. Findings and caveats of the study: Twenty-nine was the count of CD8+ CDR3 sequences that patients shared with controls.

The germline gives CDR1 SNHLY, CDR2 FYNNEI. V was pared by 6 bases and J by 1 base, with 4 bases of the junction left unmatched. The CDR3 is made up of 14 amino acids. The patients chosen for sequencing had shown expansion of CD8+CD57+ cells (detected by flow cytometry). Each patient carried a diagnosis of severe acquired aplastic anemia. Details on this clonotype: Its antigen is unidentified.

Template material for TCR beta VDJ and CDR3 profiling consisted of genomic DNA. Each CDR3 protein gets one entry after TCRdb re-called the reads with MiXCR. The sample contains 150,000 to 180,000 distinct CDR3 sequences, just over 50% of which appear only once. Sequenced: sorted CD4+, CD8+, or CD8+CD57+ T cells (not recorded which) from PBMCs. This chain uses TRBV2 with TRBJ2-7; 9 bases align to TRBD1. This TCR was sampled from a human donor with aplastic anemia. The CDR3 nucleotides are TGTGCCAGCAGAGAGACAGGGGGTTCCTACGAGCAGTACTTC. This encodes CASRETGGSYEQYF. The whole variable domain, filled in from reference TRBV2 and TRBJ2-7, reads EPEVTQTPSHQVTQMGQEVILRCVPISNHLYFYWYRQILGQKVEFLVSFYNNEISEKSEIFDDQFSVERPDGSNFTLKIRSTKLEDSAMYFCASRETGGSYEQYFGPGTRLTVT.